This TCR beta chain originates from a study of graft-versus-host responses after intestinal transplantation. Produced via immunoSEQ multiplex PCR; TCRdb's table is partial and in-frame only. The sample includes about 120,000 clones, about 95% of them seen just once. In regard to this clone: Its matching antigen is unknown.

The receptor was derived from a human donor who received an intestinal transplant. The sample was unstimulated CD8+ T cells sorted from spleen or lymph node cells, taken before intestinal transplant.

The CDR3, as DNA: TGCGCCAGCAGCCAAGACGCAGGGGGGAACACCGGGGAGCTGTTTTTT. This encodes CASSQDAGGNTGELFF. The rearrangement links TRBV4-3 to TRBJ2-2; 7 bases are shared with TRBD1. Germline trimming cut 0 bases from V and 1 base from J; bases unmatched to any gene: 2. The CDR3 is made up of 16 amino acids. Germline V CDR1 and CDR2: LGHNA, YSLEER.